A single sample is the source of the 18 T cell receptor beta chains below, sequenced in a study of cytomegalovirus exposure and HLA in healthy donors. 13 Jbeta primers and 60 Vbeta primers were used for the PCR. Some clones are missing from TCRdb's copy, which holds only in-frame ones; the method was immunoSEQ multiplex PCR. The data hold some 78,000 clones, with roughly 80% observed a single time. Sample: PBMCs. These receptors were collected from a man aged 50 to 60 in good health and CMV-seropositive.

V gene TRBV7-8 combines with J gene TRBJ1-1; D remains ambiguous. This CDR3 comprises 13 residues. The V end lost 2 bases, the J end lost 4 bases, and 8 bases lay between the germline ends. Germline CDR1 is SGHVS and CDR2 is FQNEAQ. This CDR3 reads CASSLSSPTEAFF. The CDR3 DNA is TGTGCCAGCAGCTTATCGTCCCCCACTGAAGCTTTCTTT.

This clone was detected once. This sequence joins TRBV7-2 and TRBJ2-3; 9 bases fit TRBD2. CDR1 is SGHTA, CDR2 FQGNSA, per germline. The CDR3 has 15 amino acids. The ends lost 5 bases at V and 9 bases at J; junction bases unmatched: 12. The DNA for the CDR3 is TGTGCCAGCAGCGCCCGCCTAGCGGGAATACAAACGCAGTATTTT. Translated, it gives CASSARLAGIQTQYF.

In DNA form, the CDR3 reads TGTGCCAGCTCACGGGACAGCTCCGGGGCCAACGTCCTGACTTTC. This codes for CASSRDSSGANVLTF. V and J are TRBV18 and TRBJ2-6; 7 bases map to TRBD1. This CDR3 has 15 residues. The trim removed 4 bases at V and 4 bases at J, leaving 4 bases unmatched. Germline lookup yields CDR1 KGHSH and CDR2 LQKENI.

This clone was found once. This chain links TRBV29-1 with TRBJ2-6; D might be TRBD2 (5 bases). The CDR3 extends over 16 amino acids. The germline V gene encodes CDR1 SQVTM and CDR2 ANQGSEA. With 5 bases removed from V and 0 bases from J, the gap between germline ends came to 14 bases. Written as DNA, the CDR3 is TGCAGCGTTTCTCCCACCGGAGGCTCTGGGGCCAACGTCCTGACTTTC. Encoded protein: CSVSPTGGSGANVLTF. The full variable domain, with the rest looked up from reference TRBV29-1 and TRBJ2-6, is SAVISQKPSRDICQRGTSLTIQCQVDSQVTMMFWYRQQPGQSLTLIATANQGSEATYESGFVIDKFPISRPNLTFSTLTVSNMSPEDSSIYLCSVSPTGGSGANVLTFGAGSRLTVL.

The CDR3 spells CASSKGGRGNTEAFF. CDR3 nucleotides: TGTGCCAGCAGCAAAGGTGGCAGGGGGAACACTGAAGCTTTCTTT. The chain links TRBV9 to TRBJ1-1; TRBD1 might be the D (6 bases). Germline V CDR1 and CDR2: SGDLS, YYNGEE. The CDR3 is made up of 15 amino acids. V lost 4 bases and J lost 1, with 14 bases in between.

The genes are TRBV27 and TRBJ2-7; 10 bases align to TRBD2. Unmatched junction bases numbered 8, after V lost 3 bases and J lost 6 bases. The CDR3 extends over 15 amino acids. CDR1 is MNHEY, CDR2 SMNVEV, per germline (reference sequence). CDR3 sequence reads: CASSLIRTSGVEQYF. The CDR3, as DNA: TGTGCCAGCAGTTTGATCCGGACTAGCGGAGTCGAGCAGTACTTC.

The V gene is TRBV11-2, the J gene TRBJ2-5, with 10 positions matching TRBD1. Near its end, the DNA agrees better with TRBJ2-7, so the J call may be wrong. This CDR3 contains 15 residues. Germline V gene lookup returns CDR1 SGHAT and CDR2 FQNNGV. The CDR3 loop reads CASSLRDRGSYEQYF. The CDR3 DNA follows: TGTGCCAGCAGCTTACGGGACAGGGGCTCCTACGAGCAGTACTTC.

The V and J genes are TRBV5-4 and TRBJ1-4; 7 positions agree with TRBD1. CDR3 length equals 15 residues. V gave up 1 base and J gave up 8 bases; unmatched junction bases: 8. Germline CDR1 reads SGHNT; CDR2 reads YYREEE (reference sequence). The CDR3 DNA sequence: TGTGCCAGCAGCTTGAGGAGGGGGCAAGGGGAAAAACTGTTTTTT. Translation gives CASSLRRGQGEKLFF. The full variable domain, rest sourced from reference TRBV5-4 and TRBJ1-4, is ETGVTQSPTHLIKTRGQQVTLRCSSQSGHNTVSWYQQALGQGPQFIFQYYREEENGRGNFPPRFSGLQFPNYSSELNVNALELDDSALYLCASSLRRGQGEKLFFGSGTQLSVL.

This chain links TRBV6-5 with TRBJ2-7, with D perhaps matching TRBD1 (5 bases). Deletions cut 0 bases from V and 4 bases from J, with 10 bases between. This CDR3 spans 14 amino acids. The germline CDR1 and CDR2 sequences are MNHEY and SVGAGI. The CDR3 loop reads CASSYSDTMYEQYF. The CDR3 DNA reads as TGTGCCAGCAGTTACTCGGACACTATGTACGAGCAGTACTTC.

The chain carries TRBV30 and TRBJ1-1; weak D call: TRBD1 (5 bases). The CDR3 has 11 amino acids. Germline CDR1 GTSNPN, CDR2 SVGIG (reference sequence). Trimming took off 5 bases at V and 8 bases at J, with 12 bases between the two ends. The CDR3 protein is CAWGGVGEAFF. The CDR3 DNA reads as TGTGCCTGGGGGGGGGTGGGAGAAGCTTTCTTT.

This clone was seen only once. The chain has TRBV30 and TRBJ2-1; the match to TRBD1 covers 7 bases. The CDR3 is 13 residues long. Germline V gene sequence: CDR1 GTSNPN, CDR2 SVGIG (reference sequence). The trim removed 5 bases at V and 2 bases at J, leaving 3 bases unmatched. The CDR3 DNA reads as TGTGCCTGGGGGGACAGCCCCTACAATGAGCAGTTCTTC. Residues: CAWGDSPYNEQFF.

V gene TRBV6-1 combines with J gene TRBJ1-2, with 7 bases that match TRBD1. Germline V CDR1 and CDR2: MNHNS, SASEGT. V lost 7 bases and J lost 4; bases outside the gene matches: 0. CDR3 size: 11 residues. The CDR3 nucleotides read TGTGCCAGCAACAGGGGCTATGGCTACACCTTC. This gives the protein CASNRGYGYTF.

The rearrangement uses TRBV5-1 and TRBJ1-1; D possibly corresponds to TRBD1 (5 bases). Per the germline V gene, CDR1 is SGHRS and CDR2 is YFSETQ. The CDR3 has 14 residues. Trimming left V 4 bases short and J 1 base short, with 11 bases between. CDR3: CASSASGQNTEAFF. The CDR3 bases are TGCGCCAGCAGCGCCTCCGGACAGAACACTGAAGCTTTCTTT.

The chain is built from TRBV30 and TRBJ2-1, with D possibly TRBD2 on 6 matching bases. The V gene lost 2 bases and the J gene lost 6 bases, with 20 bases spanning the gap. The CDR3 loop spans 16 amino acids. Per the germline V gene, CDR1 is GTSNPN and CDR2 is SVGIG (reference sequence). This CDR3 reads CAWSRVGSGPLNEQFF. The CDR3 region has the DNA TGTGCCTGGAGTAGGGTCGGGAGCGGGCCTCTCAATGAGCAGTTCTTC.

V gene TRBV19 combines with J gene TRBJ1-2; D gene ambiguous. V lost 5 bases and J 3 bases, leaving 13 bases between the germline ends. Germline V gene lookup returns CDR1 LNHDA and CDR2 SQIVND (reference sequence). The CDR3 has 14 residues. The CDR3, as DNA: TGTGCCAGTAGTCCCCCTCGGCGGGACTATGGCTACACCTTC. Translated, it gives CASSPPRRDYGYTF.

The rearrangement uses TRBV19 and TRBJ1-1; TRBD1 aligns across 7 bases. The CDR3 consists of 12 residues. After removal of 10 bases from V and 3 bases from J, the junction contained 5 bases not matched to a gene. Germline CDR1 and CDR2: LNHDA and SQIVND (reference sequence). The CDR3 is CATGDRYTEAFF. The CDR3 DNA reads as TGTGCCACCGGGGACAGATACACTGAAGCTTTCTTT.

The chain recombines TRBV6-4 with TRBJ2-7; maybe TRBD1 (6 bases). V lost 8 bases to trimming and J lost 3 bases, with 20 bases between them. The CDR3 runs 15 residues. Germline V CDR1 and CDR2: MRHNA, SNTAGT. CDR3 in DNA: TGTGCCAGCCTAGATCAACGGACAGATGGCTACGAGCAGTACTTC. Residues: CASLDQRTDGYEQYF.

This clone showed up just a few times. This sequence joins TRBV4-3 and TRBJ1-3; D might be TRBD1 (6 bases). The CDR3 covers 16 residues. Trimming took 0 bases from V and 0 from J, leaving 9 bases between them. Germline CDR1 and CDR2: LGHNA and YSLEER. CDR3 bases: TGCGCCAGCAGCCAAGAATCAGGGGTCTCTGGAAACACCATATATTTT. It translates to CASSQESGVSGNTIYF.